The rows below give T cell receptor beta chains drawn from one sample of a study of tumor-infiltrating lymphocytes in primary liver carcinoma. TCRdb passed the multiplex PCR reads through MiXCR, listing each CDR3 protein once. The table records 95,000 to 150,000 distinct CDR3 sequences, around 60% of them present only once. Material for sequencing was liver tumor tissue from sampling region 1. The origin of the receptors is a woman aged 55-70 years with primary liver carcinoma and hepatitis B virus infection. CDR3s include the opening cysteine and the closing phenylalanine or tryptophan. D genes are given only for firm matches. Clone size is stated in some rows and not others, as once, few, many or a class when expanded.

j_call,d_call,clone_size,v_call,cdr3_aa,cdr3_nt
TRBJ2-2,.,many,TRBV11-1,CASSLAGTGVGELFF,TGTGCCAGCAGCTTAGCGGGGACTGGCGTCGGGGAGCTGTTTTTT
TRBJ2-7,.,once,TRBV28,CASSLPRQQKPYEQYF,TGTGCCAGCAGTTTACCGAGGCAGCAGAAGCCCTACGAGCAGTACTTC
TRBJ2-6,.,.,TRBV12-5,CASGGRGSVTNILTF,TGTGCTAGTGGGGGACGGGGTTCTGTGACCAACATCCTGACTTTC
TRBJ1-5,TRBD1,few,TRBV7-8,CASSLGDRGVYSNQPQHF,TGTGCCAGCAGCTTAGGGGACAGGGGGGTCTATAGCAATCAGCCCCAGCATTTT
TRBJ2-6,.,many,TRBV11-1,CASEPGLTSGANVLTF,TGTGCCAGCGAGCCGGGTCTAACGTCTGGGGCCAACGTCCTGACTTTC
TRBJ2-3,.,.,TRBV20-1,CSVVVTTGTDTQYF,TGCAGTGTCGTTGTTACCACGGGCACAGATACGCAGTATTTT
TRBJ2-2,.,.,TRBV6-1,CASSEGDLYPGELFF,TGTGCCAGCAGTGAAGGAGATCTGTACCCCGGGGAGCTGTTTTTT
TRBJ2-2,.,many,TRBV7-9,CASSTGRTGELFF,TGTGCCAGCAGCACCGGACGCACCGGGGAGCTGTTTTTT
TRBJ1-6,.,.,TRBV20-1,CSVSRDSPLHF,TGCAGTGTTAGTCGGGATTCACCCCTCCACTTT
TRBJ1-2,.,many,TRBV6-5,CASSYSPQGNYGYTF,TGTGCCAGCAGTTACTCGCCCCAGGGTAACTATGGCTACACCTTC